One sample yielded the 5 T cell receptor beta chains listed below, sequenced in a study of T-cell reconstitution after alpha-beta-depleted transplantation in children. The TCRbeta library was prepared with unique molecular identifiers. From the PCR reads, TCRdb called clonotypes with MiXCR, one entry per CDR3 protein. This sample has almost 600,000 distinct CDR3 sequences, with around 27% found just once. The specimen comprised PBMCs, sampled before TCRalphabeta/CD19-depleted stem cell transplant. The receptors shown here come from a boy under two years old with Wiskott-Aldrich syndrome, due to receive a stem cell transplant.

This clonotype showed up just a few times. The rearrangement uses TRBV5-1 and TRBJ2-7; 13 nucleotides agree with TRBD2. The CDR3 consists of 14 residues. The ends lost 4 bases at V and 4 bases at J; junction bases unmatched: 2. CDR1 and CDR2 (germline): SGHRS, YFSETQ. DNA of the CDR3: TGCGCCAGCAGCATACTAGCGGGAGGGTACGAGCAGTACTTC. Translated: CASSILAGGYEQYF.

V usage is TRBV20-1 and J usage is TRBJ1-4; D is unclear. The V end was cut by 3 bases, the J end by 0 bases, with 11 bases between. From germline, CDR1 is DFQATT and CDR2 SNEGSKA (reference sequence). The CDR3 contains 15 residues. CDR3 DNA: TGCAGTGCTAGCGCTGCAAGGGCAACTAATGAAAAACTGTTTTTT. Amino acid sequence: CSASAARATNEKLFF.

In this sample, this clonotype turned up once. The CDR3 does not end in the conserved phenylalanine or tryptophan, so this is likely a read error. V and J are TRBV5-1 and TRBJ2-7, with D maybe TRBD1 (6 bases). The CDR3 loop spans 18 amino acids. V lost 2 bases, J lost 3 bases, and 24 bases lay in between. Germline CDR1 SGHRS, CDR2 YFSETQ. CDR3 sequence reads: CASSFSGQPGALGYEQYL. The DNA for the CDR3 is TGCGCCAGCAGCTTCTCAGGACAGCCAGGGGCTCTGGGCTACGAGCAGTACTTG.

This clonotype turned up a few times. The chain recombines TRBV29-1 with TRBJ2-1; possible D gene TRBD2, 5 bases. Germline CDR1 SQVTM, CDR2 ANQGSEA. The CDR3 runs to 13 residues. V was trimmed by 1 base and J by 8 bases, leaving 12 bases between them. This CDR3 is CSVEGFGMDEQFF. Written as DNA, the CDR3 is TGCAGCGTTGAAGGTTTCGGGATGGATGAGCAGTTCTTC.

The CDR3 reads CASSETGSVTEAFF. DNA for the CDR3: TGTGCCAGCAGTGAGACAGGGAGCGTCACTGAAGCTTTCTTT. The chain recombines TRBV12-3 or TRBV12-4 with TRBJ1-1; 7 bases agree with TRBD1. The CDR3 loop spans 14 amino acids. V gave up 5 bases and J gave up 4 bases; unmatched junction bases: 7.